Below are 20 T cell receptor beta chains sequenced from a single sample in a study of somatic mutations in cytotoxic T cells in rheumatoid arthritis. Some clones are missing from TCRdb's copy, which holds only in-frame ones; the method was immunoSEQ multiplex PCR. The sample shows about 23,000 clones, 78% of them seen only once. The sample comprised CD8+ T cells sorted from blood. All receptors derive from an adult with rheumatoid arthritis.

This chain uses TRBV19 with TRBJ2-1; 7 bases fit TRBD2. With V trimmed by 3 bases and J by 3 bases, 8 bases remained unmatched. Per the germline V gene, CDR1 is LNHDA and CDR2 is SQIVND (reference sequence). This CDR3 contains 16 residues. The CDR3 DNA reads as TGTGCCAGTAGTATCTATTACCGGGGGGTCTACAATGAGCAGTTCTTC. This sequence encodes CASSIYYRGVYNEQFF.

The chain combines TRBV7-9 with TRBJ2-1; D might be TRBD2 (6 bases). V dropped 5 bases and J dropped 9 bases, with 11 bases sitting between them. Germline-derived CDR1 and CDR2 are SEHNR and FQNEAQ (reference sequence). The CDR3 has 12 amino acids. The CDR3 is CASSEGAGEQFF. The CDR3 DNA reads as TGTGCCAGCAGCGAGGGAGCGGGTGAGCAGTTCTTC. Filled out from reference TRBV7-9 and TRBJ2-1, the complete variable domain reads DTGVSQNPRHKITKRGQNVTFRCDPISEHNRLYWYRQTLGQGPEFLTYFQNEAQLEKSRLLSDRFSAERPKGSFSTLEIQRTEQGDSAMYLCASSEGAGEQFFGPGTRLTVL.

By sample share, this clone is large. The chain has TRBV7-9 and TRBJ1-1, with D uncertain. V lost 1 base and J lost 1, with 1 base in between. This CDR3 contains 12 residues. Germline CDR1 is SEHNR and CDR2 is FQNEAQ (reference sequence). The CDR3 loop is CASSLENTEAFF. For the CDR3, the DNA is TGTGCCAGCAGCTTAGAGAACACTGAAGCTTTCTTT.

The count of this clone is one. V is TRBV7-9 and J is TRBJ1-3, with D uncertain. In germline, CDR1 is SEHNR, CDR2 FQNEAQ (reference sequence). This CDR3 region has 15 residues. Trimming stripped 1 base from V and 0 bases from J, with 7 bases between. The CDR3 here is CASSLGANSGNTIYF. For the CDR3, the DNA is TGTGCCAGCAGCTTAGGGGCAAACTCTGGAAACACCATATATTTT. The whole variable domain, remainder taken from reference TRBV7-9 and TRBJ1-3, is DTGVSQNPRHKITKRGQNVTFRCDPISEHNRLYWYRQTLGQGPEFLTYFQNEAQLEKSRLLSDRFSAERPKGSFSTLEIQRTEQGDSAMYLCASSLGANSGNTIYFGEGSWLTVV.

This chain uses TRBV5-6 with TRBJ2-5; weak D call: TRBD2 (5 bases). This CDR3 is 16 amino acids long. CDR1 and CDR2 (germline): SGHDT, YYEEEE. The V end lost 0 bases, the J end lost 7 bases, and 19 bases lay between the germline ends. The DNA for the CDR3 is TGTGCCAGCAGCTTGGAGGGAGTTAAGGATATCGGGACCCAGTACTTC. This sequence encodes CASSLEGVKDIGTQYF.

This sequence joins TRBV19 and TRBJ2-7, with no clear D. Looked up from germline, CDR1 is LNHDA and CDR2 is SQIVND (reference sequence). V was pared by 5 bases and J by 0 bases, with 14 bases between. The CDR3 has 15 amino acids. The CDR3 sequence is CASSPLISSSYEQYF. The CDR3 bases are TGTGCCAGTAGTCCCCTCATAAGCAGCTCCTACGAGCAGTACTTC.

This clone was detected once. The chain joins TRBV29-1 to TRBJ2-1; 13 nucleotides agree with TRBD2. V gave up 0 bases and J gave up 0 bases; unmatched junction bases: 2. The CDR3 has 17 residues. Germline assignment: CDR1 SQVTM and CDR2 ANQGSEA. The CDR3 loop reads CSVEERTSGSSYNEQFF. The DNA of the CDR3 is TGCAGCGTTGAAGAAAGGACTAGCGGGAGCTCCTACAATGAGCAGTTCTTC.

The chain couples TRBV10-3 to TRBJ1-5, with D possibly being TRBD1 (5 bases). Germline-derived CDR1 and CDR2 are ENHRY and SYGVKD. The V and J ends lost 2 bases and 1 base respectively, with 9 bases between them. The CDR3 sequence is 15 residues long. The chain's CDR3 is CAISEGGFSNQPQHF. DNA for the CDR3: TGTGCCATCAGTGAGGGGGGTTTCAGCAATCAGCCCCAGCATTTT.

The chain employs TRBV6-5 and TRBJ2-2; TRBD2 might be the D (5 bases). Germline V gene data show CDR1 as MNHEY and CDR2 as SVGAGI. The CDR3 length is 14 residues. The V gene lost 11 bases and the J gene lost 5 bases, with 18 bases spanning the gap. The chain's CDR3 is CAARVTGLTGELFF. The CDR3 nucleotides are TGTGCCGCGCGAGTAACGGGGTTAACCGGGGAGCTGTTTTTT.

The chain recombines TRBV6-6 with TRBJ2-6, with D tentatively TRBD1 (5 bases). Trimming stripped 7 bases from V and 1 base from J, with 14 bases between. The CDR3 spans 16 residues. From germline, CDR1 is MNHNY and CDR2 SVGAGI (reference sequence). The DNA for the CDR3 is TGTGCCAGCATCGGCAGGGTAGATTCTGGGGCCAACGTCCTGACTTTC. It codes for CASIGRVDSGANVLTF.

In DNA, the CDR3 is TGTGCCAGCAGCGTAGAGGGGGGAGCCTCTGAAGCTTTCTTT. As protein: CASSVEGGASEAFF. The chain carries TRBV9 and TRBJ1-1; tentative D call: TRBD1 (6 bases). The germline CDR1 and CDR2 sequences are SGDLS and YYNGEE. The CDR3 runs to 14 residues. V was pared by 0 bases and J by 6 bases, with 12 bases between.

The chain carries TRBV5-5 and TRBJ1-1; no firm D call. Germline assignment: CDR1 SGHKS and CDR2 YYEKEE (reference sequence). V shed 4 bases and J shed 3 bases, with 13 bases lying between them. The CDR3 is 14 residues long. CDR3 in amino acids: CASSIRPEDTEAFF. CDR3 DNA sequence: TGTGCCAGCAGCATTCGTCCGGAGGACACTGAAGCTTTCTTT.

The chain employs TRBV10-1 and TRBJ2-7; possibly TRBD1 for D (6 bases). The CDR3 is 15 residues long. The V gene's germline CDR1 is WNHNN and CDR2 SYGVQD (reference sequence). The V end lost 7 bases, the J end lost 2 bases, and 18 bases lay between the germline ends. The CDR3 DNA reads TGCGCCAGCATCCCAAGGGGGACGCCTGCCTACGAGCAGTACTTC. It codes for CASIPRGTPAYEQYF.

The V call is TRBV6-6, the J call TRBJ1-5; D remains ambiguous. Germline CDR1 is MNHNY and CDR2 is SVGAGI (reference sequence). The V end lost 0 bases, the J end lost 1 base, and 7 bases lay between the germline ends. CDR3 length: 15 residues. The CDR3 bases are TGTGCCAGCAGTTACTCTACAGCGAGCAATCAGCCCCAGCATTTT. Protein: CASSYSTASNQPQHF.

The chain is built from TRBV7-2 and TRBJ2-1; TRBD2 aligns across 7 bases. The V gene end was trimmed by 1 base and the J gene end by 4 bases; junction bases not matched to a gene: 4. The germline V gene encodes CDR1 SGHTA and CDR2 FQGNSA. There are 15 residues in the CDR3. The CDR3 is CASSLDLGGYNEQFF. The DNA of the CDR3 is TGTGCCAGCAGCTTAGATCTCGGGGGGTACAATGAGCAGTTCTTC.

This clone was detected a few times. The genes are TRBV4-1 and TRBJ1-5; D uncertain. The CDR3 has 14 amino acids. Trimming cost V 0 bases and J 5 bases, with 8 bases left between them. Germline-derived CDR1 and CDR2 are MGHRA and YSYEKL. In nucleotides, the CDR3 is TGCGCCAGCAGCCAAGAGGGTATTTATCAGCCCCAGCATTTT. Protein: CASSQEGIYQPQHF.

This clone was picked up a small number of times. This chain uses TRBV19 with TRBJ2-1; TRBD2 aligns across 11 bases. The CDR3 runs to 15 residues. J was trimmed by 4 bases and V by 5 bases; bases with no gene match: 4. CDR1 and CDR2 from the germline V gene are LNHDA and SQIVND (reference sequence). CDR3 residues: CASSLAGGIYNEQFF. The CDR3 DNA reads TGTGCCAGTAGTTTAGCGGGGGGGATTTACAATGAGCAGTTCTTC. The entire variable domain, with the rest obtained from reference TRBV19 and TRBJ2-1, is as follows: DGGITQSPKYLFRKEGQNVTLSCEQNLNHDAMYWYRQDPGQGLRLIYYSQIVNDFQKGDIAEGYSVSREKKESFPLTVTSAQKNPTAFYLCASSLAGGIYNEQFFGPGTRLTVL.

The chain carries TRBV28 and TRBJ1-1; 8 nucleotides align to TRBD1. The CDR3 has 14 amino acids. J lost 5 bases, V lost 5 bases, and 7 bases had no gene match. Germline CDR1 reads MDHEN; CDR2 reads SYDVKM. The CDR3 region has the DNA TGTGCCAGCAGTGTGACAGGGGTAATAACTGAAGCTTTCTTT. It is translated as CASSVTGVITEAFF. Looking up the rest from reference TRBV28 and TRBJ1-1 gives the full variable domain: DVKVTQSSRYLVKRTGEKVFLECVQDMDHENMFWYRQDPGLGLRLIYFSYDVKMKEKGDIPEGYSVSREKKERFSLILESASTNQTSMYLCASSVTGVITEAFFGQGTRLTVV.

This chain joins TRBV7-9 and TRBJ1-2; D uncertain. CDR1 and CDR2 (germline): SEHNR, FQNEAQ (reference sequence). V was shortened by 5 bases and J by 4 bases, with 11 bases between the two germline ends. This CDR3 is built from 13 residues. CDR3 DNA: TGTGCCAGCAGCCCCACAGAACCCTATGGCTACACCTTC. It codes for CASSPTEPYGYTF.

This chain's CDR3 is CASSQEEGTYQPQHF. The CDR3 DNA is TGCGCCAGCAGCCAAGAGGAAGGGACTTATCAGCCCCAGCATTTT. The chain carries TRBV4-3 and TRBJ1-5; a possible D gene is TRBD1 (5 bases). Trimming shortened V by 0 bases and J by 5 bases, and 11 bases separated the two germline ends. The CDR3 is 15 residues long. CDR1 LGHNA and CDR2 YSLEER come from the germline V gene.